What follows are 24 T cell receptor beta chains derived from one specimen sequenced in a study of cytomegalovirus exposure and HLA in healthy donors. A multiplex PCR was run with 60 Vbeta primers and 13 Jbeta primers. The table came from immunoSEQ multiplex PCR; TCRdb's copy has only in-frame clones and leaves some out. There are roughly 110,000 clones in the sample; 81% occur only once, and approximately 2.2% lies in the top ten. Sequenced material: PBMCs. All receptors come from a man aged 25 to 40 in good health and CMV-seronegative.

The gene calls are TRBV6-1 and TRBJ1-1; a weak D match, TRBD1 (6 bases). V was shortened by 5 bases and J by 0 bases, with 10 bases between the two germline ends. CDR1 MNHNS and CDR2 SASEGT come from the germline V gene. This CDR3 comprises 14 residues. CDR3 in amino acids: CASSINRVNTEAFF. The CDR3 DNA sequence: TGTGCCAGCAGTATAAACAGGGTGAACACTGAAGCTTTCTTT.

This clone was recorded once. This sequence joins TRBV7-6 and TRBJ1-4, with D possibly TRBD1 on 6 matching bases. CDR1 is SGHVS, CDR2 FNYEAQ, per germline. V was trimmed by 5 bases and J by 6 bases, leaving 13 bases between them. The CDR3 sequence is 14 residues long. CDR3 nucleotide sequence: TGTGCCAGCAGCCCCGGGGGGGGCGATGAAAAACTGTTTTTT. As protein: CASSPGGGDEKLFF.

The J gene is TRBJ2-2, the V gene TRBV6-5; 11 bases match TRBD2. J gave up 5 bases and V 5 bases, and 4 bases lay outside the gene matches. This CDR3 is 15 amino acids long. Germline assignment: CDR1 MNHEY and CDR2 SVGAGI. The chain's CDR3 is CASSLTSGKTGELFF. The CDR3 DNA is TGTGCCAGCAGTCTGACTAGCGGGAAAACCGGGGAGCTGTTTTTT.

This clone has just one count. The rearrangement uses TRBV4-2 and TRBJ1-2; 11 bases line up with TRBD1. J gave up 4 bases and V 4 bases, and 5 bases lay outside the gene matches. CDR3 length equals 15 residues. Germline V lookup: CDR1 LGHNA, CDR2 YNFKEQ. The CDR3 DNA follows: TGTGCCAGCAGCCCAGCGGACAGGGGGCCCTATGGCTACACCTTC. It translates to CASSPADRGPYGYTF.

CDR3 bases: TGTGCCAGCAGCCAAGGGCTTGGGGGGGGTGATAATGAGCAGTTCTTC. It encodes CASSQGLGGGDNEQFF. V and J are TRBV4-2 and TRBJ2-1, with 7 bases identical to TRBD2. This CDR3 has 16 residues. Germline trimming cut 1 base from V and 7 bases from J; bases unmatched to any gene: 10. CDR1 LGHNA and CDR2 YNFKEQ come from the germline V gene.

The V and J genes are TRBV30 and TRBJ1-1; 9 bases match TRBD1. The CDR3 consists of 16 residues. Germline V lookup: CDR1 GTSNPN, CDR2 SVGIG (reference sequence). The DNA for the CDR3 is TGTGCGCTAGGGCCGGGACAGGGTCGAATGAACACTGAAGCTTTCTTT. This sequence encodes CALGPGQGRMNTEAFF.

The genes are TRBV14 and TRBJ2-5, with TRBD2 matching 7 bases. The CDR3 has 14 amino acids. The V segment lost 3 bases and the J segment 1 base; nucleotides outside the gene matches: 2. Germline assignment: CDR1 SGHDN and CDR2 FVKESK. CDR3 in amino acids: CASSHWEGQETQYF. The CDR3 nucleotides are TGTGCCAGCAGCCACTGGGAGGGCCAAGAGACCCAGTACTTC. Combining the CDR3 with reference TRBV14 and TRBJ2-5 gives the whole variable domain EAGVTQFPSHSVIEKGQTVTLRCDPISGHDNLYWYRRVMGKEIKFLLHFVKESKQDESGMPNNRFLAERTGGTYSTLKVQPAELEDSGVYFCASSHWEGQETQYFGPGTRLLVL.

V and J are TRBV9 and TRBJ2-3; perhaps TRBD2 as D (6 bases). Germline values: CDR1 SGDLS, CDR2 YYNGEE. The CDR3 totals 14 residues. V was clipped by 3 bases and J by 3 bases, with 11 bases between them. The CDR3 nucleotides read TGTGCCAGCAGCGCCGGGACTGGGACAGATACGCAGTATTTT. Protein product: CASSAGTGTDTQYF.

The V and J genes are TRBV10-2 and TRBJ1-1, with TRBD1 matching 9 bases. Unmatched junction bases numbered 4, after V lost 5 bases and J lost 0 bases. This CDR3 region has 15 residues. Germline CDR1 is WSHSY and CDR2 is SAAADI. The CDR3, as DNA: TGCGCCAGCAGTAGGACAGGGGAAATGAACACTGAAGCTTTCTTT. This encodes CASSRTGEMNTEAFF.

V and J are TRBV6-5 and TRBJ2-3; 8 bases are a match to TRBD2. This CDR3 has 14 amino acids. CDR1 is MNHEY, CDR2 SVGAGI, per germline. J lost 4 bases, V lost 6 bases, and 6 bases had no gene match. CDR3 amino acids: CASSIAGSADTQYF. DNA of the CDR3: TGTGCCAGCAGCATAGCGGGGTCCGCAGATACGCAGTATTTT.

V is TRBV5-4 and J is TRBJ2-3, with D perhaps TRBD2 (6 bases). V was pared by 4 bases and J by 2 bases, with 14 bases between. This CDR3 is built from 15 residues. Germline values: CDR1 SGHNT, CDR2 YYREEE (reference sequence). The CDR3 coding sequence is TGTGCCAGCAGCCAACTAGGAGGGCACACAGATACGCAGTATTTT. Translation: CASSQLGGHTDTQYF.

This clone was detected only once. The CDR3 reads CATSTNEGREQFF. Here the CDR3 DNA reads TGTGCCACCAGCACCAATGAGGGGAGGGAGCAGTTCTTC. V usage is TRBV15 and J usage is TRBJ2-1; possible D gene TRBD2, 6 bases. This CDR3 comprises 13 residues. Germline CDR1 reads LNHNV; CDR2 reads YYDKDF (reference sequence). Deletions cut 4 bases from V and 10 bases from J, with 14 bases between.

The chain joins TRBV9 to TRBJ2-3; D is possibly TRBD1 (6 bases). The CDR3 totals 14 residues. The V gene's germline CDR1 is SGDLS and CDR2 YYNGEE. Between the trimmed V and J ends, which lost 0 bases and 4 bases, there was a span of 9 bases. The CDR3 loop is CASSVVSGADTQYF. The DNA for the CDR3 is TGTGCCAGCAGCGTAGTCTCAGGGGCAGATACGCAGTATTTT.

The CDR3 nucleotides read TGCGCCAGCAGCTTGGCAGGGTCTGGCTATGGCTACACCTTC. Protein product: CASSLAGSGYGYTF. The chain joins TRBV5-1 to TRBJ1-2; D might be TRBD1 (5 bases). Germline lookup yields CDR1 SGHRS and CDR2 YFSETQ. V was pared by 0 bases and J by 4 bases, with 10 bases between. This CDR3 has 14 amino acids.

The CDR3 sequence: CASSAPSGRLYEQYF. The CDR3 DNA reads TGTGCCAGCAGCGCCCCTAGCGGGAGGCTCTACGAGCAGTACTTC. The chain uses TRBV28 and TRBJ2-7; 11 nucleotides match TRBD2. The CDR3 loop spans 15 amino acids. V lost 6 bases to trimming and J lost 3 bases; unmatched junction nucleotides: 7. The germline V gene encodes CDR1 MDHEN and CDR2 SYDVKM.

The gene calls are TRBV7-6 and TRBJ2-1; tentatively, D is TRBD2 (5 bases). V lost 7 bases, J lost 5 bases, and 15 bases lay in between. CDR1 SGHVS and CDR2 FNYEAQ come from the germline V gene. This CDR3 is built from 14 residues. The CDR3, as DNA: TGTGCCAGCACCCTCGGGTCCGGGAACAATGAGCAGTTCTTC. Residues: CASTLGSGNNEQFF. The full variable domain, its missing parts supplied by reference TRBV7-6 and TRBJ2-1, is GAGVSQSPRYKVTKRGQDVALRCDPISGHVSLYWYRQALGQGPEFLTYFNYEAQQDKSGLPNDRFSAERPEGSISTLTIQRTEQRDSAMYRCASTLGSGNNEQFFGPGTRLTVL.

The J gene is TRBJ1-2, the V gene TRBV29-1, with D tentatively TRBD1 (5 bases). Germline V CDR1 and CDR2: SQVTM, ANQGSEA. The CDR3 length is 10 residues. The V end lost 6 bases, the J end lost 5 bases, and 7 bases lay between the germline ends. The CDR3 is CSVRDYGYTF. CDR3 nucleotides: TGCAGCGTCAGGGATTATGGCTACACCTTC.

J is TRBJ1-3 and V is TRBV10-3, with D possibly being TRBD1 (5 bases). Germline CDR1 reads ENHRY; CDR2 reads SYGVKD. CDR3 length: 17 amino acids. V shed 0 bases and J shed 0 bases, with 12 bases lying between them. CDR3 sequence: CAISESRGYISGNTIYF. CDR3 DNA sequence: TGTGCCATCAGTGAGTCTCGGGGGTACATCTCTGGAAACACCATATATTTT.

V gene TRBV7-2 combines with J gene TRBJ2-7, with TRBD1 identical over 8 bases. The CDR3 runs to 13 residues. From germline, CDR1 is SGHTA and CDR2 FQGNSA. Trimming removed 1 base from V and 6 bases from J; junction bases left unmatched: 2. Written as DNA, the CDR3 is TGTGCCAGCAGCTTAGGGACAGGGACCGAGCAGTACTTC. Amino acid sequence: CASSLGTGTEQYF.

This chain joins TRBV10-3 and TRBJ1-1; D is unclear. V shed 2 bases and J shed 3 bases, with 10 bases lying between them. CDR1 and CDR2 (germline): ENHRY, SYGVKD. The CDR3 consists of 14 residues. CDR3 loop: CAISENPEDTEAFF. The CDR3 DNA is TGTGCCATCAGTGAGAACCCGGAGGACACTGAAGCTTTCTTT.

As regards this clone: At one end the junction does not follow the germline gene, possibly because of a read error. The rearrangement uses TRBV7-7 and TRBJ2-1; D unclear. CDR1 SSHAT and CDR2 FNYEAQ come from the germline V gene (reference sequence). CDR3 length equals 15 residues. CDR3 amino acids: CASSLDLVDYNEQFF. CDR3 DNA sequence: TGTGCTAGCAGCTTAGACTTGGTAGACTACAATGAGCAGTTCTTC.

The V call is TRBV7-9, the J call TRBJ2-7; possible D gene TRBD1, 7 bases. CDR1 is SEHNR and CDR2 is FQNEAQ in the germline V gene (reference sequence). The V end lost 5 bases, the J end lost 1 base, and 15 bases lay between the germline ends. CDR3 length: 15 amino acids. Written as DNA, the CDR3 is TGTGCCAGCAGCAATCGACAGGGAGGTTCCTACGAGCAGTACTTC. It codes for CASSNRQGGSYEQYF.

The chain's CDR3 is CASSRGGPEQYF. The CDR3 coding sequence is TGTGCCAGCAGCCGCGGGGGGCCCGAGCAGTACTTC. The chain links TRBV7-6 to TRBJ2-7, with 8 bases matching TRBD2. The CDR3 runs to 12 residues. From germline, CDR1 is SGHVS and CDR2 FNYEAQ. The V and J ends lost 5 bases and 6 bases, in that order; junction bases with no gene match: 3.

CDR3 bases: TGTGCCAGCACGGGAGCGGGTGGCACAGATACGCAGTATTTT. Amino acid sequence: CASTGAGGTDTQYF. V gene TRBV28 combines with J gene TRBJ2-3, with D maybe TRBD2 (6 bases). The V and J ends lost 7 bases and 1 base respectively, with 12 bases between them. The CDR3 is 14 residues long. Germline V gene data show CDR1 as MDHEN and CDR2 as SYDVKM.